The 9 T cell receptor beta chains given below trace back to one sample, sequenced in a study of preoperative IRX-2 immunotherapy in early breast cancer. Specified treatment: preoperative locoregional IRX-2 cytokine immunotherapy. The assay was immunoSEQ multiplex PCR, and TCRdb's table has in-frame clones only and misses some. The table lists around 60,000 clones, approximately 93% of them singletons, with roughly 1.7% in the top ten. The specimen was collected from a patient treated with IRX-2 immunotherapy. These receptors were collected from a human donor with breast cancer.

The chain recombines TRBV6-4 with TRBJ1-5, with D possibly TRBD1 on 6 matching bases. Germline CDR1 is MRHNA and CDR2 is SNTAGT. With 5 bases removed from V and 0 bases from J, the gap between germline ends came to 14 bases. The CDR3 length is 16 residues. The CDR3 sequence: CASSYGTSSSNQPQHF. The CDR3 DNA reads TGTGCCAGCAGTTACGGGACAAGTTCTAGCAATCAGCCCCAGCATTTT.

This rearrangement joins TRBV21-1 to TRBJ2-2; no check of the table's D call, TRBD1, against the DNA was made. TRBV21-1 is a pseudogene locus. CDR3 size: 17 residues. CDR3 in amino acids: CASSKAKKSGKTGELFF. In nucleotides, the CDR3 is TGTGCCAGCAGCAAAGCGAAAAAATCAGGAAAGACCGGGGAGCTGTTTTTT.

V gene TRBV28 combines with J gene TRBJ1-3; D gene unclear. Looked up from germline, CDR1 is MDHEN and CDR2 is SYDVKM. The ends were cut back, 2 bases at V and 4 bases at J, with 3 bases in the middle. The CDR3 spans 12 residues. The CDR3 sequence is CASSLGGNTIYF. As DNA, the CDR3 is TGTGCCAGCAGTTTAGGAGGAAACACCATATATTTT.

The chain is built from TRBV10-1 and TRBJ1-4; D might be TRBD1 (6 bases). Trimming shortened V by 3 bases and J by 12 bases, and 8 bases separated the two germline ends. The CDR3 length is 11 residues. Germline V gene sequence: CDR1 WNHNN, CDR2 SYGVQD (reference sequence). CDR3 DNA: TGCGCCAGCAGTGAACAGGGTGAACTGTTTTTT. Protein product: CASSEQGELFF.

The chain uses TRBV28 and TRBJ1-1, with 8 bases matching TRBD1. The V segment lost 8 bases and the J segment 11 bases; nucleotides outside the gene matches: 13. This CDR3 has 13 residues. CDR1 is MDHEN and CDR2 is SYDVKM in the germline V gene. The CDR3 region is CASGQGWVLAAFF. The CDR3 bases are TGTGCCAGCGGACAGGGATGGGTACTAGCCGCTTTCTTT.

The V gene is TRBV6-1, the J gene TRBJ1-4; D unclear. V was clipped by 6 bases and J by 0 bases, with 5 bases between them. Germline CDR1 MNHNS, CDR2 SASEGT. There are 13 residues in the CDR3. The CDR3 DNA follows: TGTGCCAGCAGCAGAGCAACTAATGAAAAACTGTTTTTT. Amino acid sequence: CASSRATNEKLFF.

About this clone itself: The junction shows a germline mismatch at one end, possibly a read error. CDR3 amino acids: CASSKDLQQGARGGYTF. The CDR3 bases are TGTGCCAGCAGCAAAGATCTCCAACAGGGGGCGAGGGGTGGCTACACCTTC. The chain employs TRBV4-2 and TRBJ1-2; TRBD1 matches at 9 bases. Germline loops: CDR1 LGHNA, CDR2 YNFKEQ. The CDR3 is 17 residues long.

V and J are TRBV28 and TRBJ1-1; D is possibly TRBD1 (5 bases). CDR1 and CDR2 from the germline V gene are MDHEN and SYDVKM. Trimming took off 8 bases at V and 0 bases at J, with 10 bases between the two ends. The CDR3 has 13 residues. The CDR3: CASRGVLNTEAFF. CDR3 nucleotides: TGTGCCAGCCGGGGGGTTCTGAACACTGAAGCTTTCTTT.

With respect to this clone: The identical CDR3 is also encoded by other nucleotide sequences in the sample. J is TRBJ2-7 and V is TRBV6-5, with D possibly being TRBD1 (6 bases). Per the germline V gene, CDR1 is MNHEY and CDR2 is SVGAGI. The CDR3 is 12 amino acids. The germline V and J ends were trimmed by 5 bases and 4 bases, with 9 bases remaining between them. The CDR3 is CASSRGGYEQYF. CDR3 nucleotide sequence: TGTGCCAGCAGTCGAGGGGGATACGAGCAGTACTTC.